A selection of T cell receptor beta chains follows, all from one sample in a study of blood T cell repertoires in COVID-19. Libraries were prepared by immunoSEQ multiplex PCR; TCRdb keeps only in-frame clonotypes and omits some of them. In the table there are some 300,000 clones, 88% of which are singletons. The sequenced sample consisted of peripheral blood. These receptors came from a woman aged 30 to 39 who had recovered from COVID-19. Each CDR3 is given with its conserved first and last residue. The order of the fields is clone size, J gene, V gene, D gene, CDR3 DNA, CDR3 protein. A D gene is named only where the DNA matches it firmly. Size is stated for part of the rows, as once, few or many counts, or as a class when the clone is expanded.

abundance: -
j_gene: TRBJ2-5
v_gene: TRBV18
d_gene: -
CDR3nt: TGTGCCAGCTCACCCTTATTGGGGGCGTATCAAGAGACCCAGTACTTC
CDR3aa: CASSPLLGAYQETQYF

abundance: -
j_gene: TRBJ1-1
v_gene: TRBV15
d_gene: TRBD1
CDR3nt: TGTGCCACCAGCATAGACAGGGGAGACACTGAAGCTTTCTTT
CDR3aa: CATSIDRGDTEAFF

abundance: -
j_gene: TRBJ2-1
v_gene: TRBV12-3/TRBV12-4
d_gene: -
CDR3nt: TGTGCCAGCACTAGAGGGAATGAGCAGTTCTTC
CDR3aa: CASTRGNEQFF

abundance: -
j_gene: TRBJ2-3
v_gene: TRBV6-1
d_gene: TRBD2
CDR3nt: TGTGCCAGCAGTGAATTACTAGCGGCTAGCACAGATACGCAGTATTTT
CDR3aa: CASSELLAASTDTQYF

abundance: -
j_gene: TRBJ2-7
v_gene: TRBV29-1
d_gene: TRBD1
CDR3nt: TGCAGCGCGAAACCGGGACAGGGCTCCTACGAGCAGTACTTC
CDR3aa: CSAKPGQGSYEQYF

abundance: few
j_gene: TRBJ2-5
v_gene: TRBV4-2
d_gene: TRBD2
CDR3nt: TGTGCCAGCAGCCAAGACCCTAGCGGGGAGACCCAGTACTTC
CDR3aa: CASSQDPSGETQYF

abundance: -
j_gene: TRBJ2-2
v_gene: TRBV19
d_gene: -
CDR3nt: TGTGCCAGTAGTATTACAGGGGGGGACACCGGGGAGCTGTTTTTT
CDR3aa: CASSITGGDTGELFF

abundance: -
j_gene: TRBJ2-3
v_gene: TRBV6-5
d_gene: -
CDR3nt: TGTGCCAGCAGTCCAGGAAGGGGAGATACGCAGTATTTT
CDR3aa: CASSPGRGDTQYF

abundance: -
j_gene: TRBJ1-5
v_gene: TRBV24-1
d_gene: TRBD1
CDR3nt: TGTGCCACCGGCAAGACAGGGAATAGCAATCAGCCCCAGCATTTT
CDR3aa: CATGKTGNSNQPQHF

abundance: -
j_gene: TRBJ2-7
v_gene: TRBV5-1
d_gene: -
CDR3nt: TGCGCCAGCAGCTGGGACATCTCCTACGAGCAGTACTTC
CDR3aa: CASSWDISYEQYF

abundance: -
j_gene: TRBJ2-3
v_gene: TRBV5-1
d_gene: -
CDR3nt: TGCGCCAGCAGCCCCCTTGGGTCGGGGGCAGATACGCAGTATTTT
CDR3aa: CASSPLGSGADTQYF

abundance: -
j_gene: TRBJ1-4
v_gene: TRBV15
d_gene: -
CDR3nt: TGTGCCACCAGCAGGATGGACATTCCTAATGAAAAACTGTTTTTT
CDR3aa: CATSRMDIPNEKLFF

abundance: -
j_gene: TRBJ1-2
v_gene: TRBV5-4
d_gene: -
CDR3nt: TGTGCCAGCAGCTCTTTCGCTAACTATGGCTACACCTTC
CDR3aa: CASSSFANYGYTF

abundance: -
j_gene: TRBJ1-5
v_gene: TRBV6-5
d_gene: -
CDR3nt: TGTGCCAGCGGAGGGTCCGGTCAGCCCCAGCATTTT
CDR3aa: CASGGSGQPQHF

abundance: -
j_gene: TRBJ2-2
v_gene: TRBV2
d_gene: -
CDR3nt: TGTGCCAGCGCGTTTGCGGGGGCTTATAACGGGGAGCTGTTTTTT
CDR3aa: CASAFAGAYNGELFF

abundance: -
j_gene: TRBJ2-7
v_gene: TRBV6-6
d_gene: TRBD2
CDR3nt: TGTGCCAGCAGCATTGGGGGGGGGTTTGGCGAGCAGTACTTC
CDR3aa: CASSIGGGFGEQYF

abundance: -
j_gene: TRBJ2-5
v_gene: TRBV5-1
d_gene: TRBD1
CDR3nt: TGCGCCAGCAGCTCGACAGGGTTTGGGGAGACCCAGTACTTC
CDR3aa: CASSSTGFGETQYF

abundance: -
j_gene: TRBJ1-5
v_gene: TRBV19
d_gene: -
CDR3nt: TGTGCCAGTAGTATATCGAGACAGCGCAATCAGCCCCAGCATTTT
CDR3aa: CASSISRQRNQPQHF

abundance: -
j_gene: TRBJ1-2
v_gene: TRBV28
d_gene: TRBD1
CDR3nt: TGTGCCAGCAGGGGACAGGGGGCAGACTATGGCTACACCTTC
CDR3aa: CASRGQGADYGYTF

abundance: -
j_gene: TRBJ1-2
v_gene: TRBV7-8
d_gene: -
CDR3nt: TGTGCCAGCAGTTTGGAGCACATGGATGGCTACACCTTC
CDR3aa: CASSLEHMDGYTF

abundance: -
j_gene: TRBJ2-5
v_gene: TRBV3-1/TRBV3-2
d_gene: TRBD2
CDR3nt: TGTGCCAGCAGCCAAGGGGCTAGCGGGGGGACGGAGACCCAGTACTTC
CDR3aa: CASSQGASGGTETQYF

abundance: -
j_gene: TRBJ1-3
v_gene: TRBV2
d_gene: TRBD1
CDR3nt: TGTGCCAGCAGTGTCCGACAGGGTCCAGGAAACACCATATATTTT
CDR3aa: CASSVRQGPGNTIYF

abundance: -
j_gene: TRBJ2-5
v_gene: TRBV14
d_gene: -
CDR3nt: TGTGCCAGCAGCCGATTGACAGGAGGTCAAGAGACCCAGTACTTC
CDR3aa: CASSRLTGGQETQYF

abundance: -
j_gene: TRBJ2-3
v_gene: TRBV7-9
d_gene: TRBD1
CDR3nt: TGTGCCAGCAGCCTCGCGGACAGGGGAGGGTACTACAGCACAGATACGCAGTATTTT
CDR3aa: CASSLADRGGYYSTDTQYF

abundance: -
j_gene: TRBJ2-5
v_gene: TRBV4-2
d_gene: TRBD2
CDR3nt: TGTGCCAGCAGCCAAGGGGGGGGAGAGACCCAGTACTTC
CDR3aa: CASSQGGGETQYF

abundance: -
j_gene: TRBJ2-2
v_gene: TRBV28
d_gene: TRBD1
CDR3nt: TGTGCCAGCAGTTCCAGGGGGCGGACCGGGGAGCTGTTTTTT
CDR3aa: CASSSRGRTGELFF

abundance: -
j_gene: TRBJ1-5
v_gene: TRBV24-1
d_gene: -
CDR3nt: TGTGCCACCAGTGCTCGTCTGAGCAATCAGCCCCAGCATTTT
CDR3aa: CATSARLSNQPQHF

abundance: few
j_gene: TRBJ2-7
v_gene: TRBV6-6
d_gene: -
CDR3nt: TGTGCCAGCAGTTGGCGAGGCTACGAGCAGTACTTC
CDR3aa: CASSWRGYEQYF

abundance: -
j_gene: TRBJ2-3
v_gene: TRBV9
d_gene: TRBD2
CDR3nt: TGTGCCAGCAGCGCGGGGACTAGCGGATTGGCCACAGATACGCAGTATTTT
CDR3aa: CASSAGTSGLATDTQYF

abundance: -
j_gene: TRBJ1-2
v_gene: TRBV27
d_gene: -
CDR3nt: TGTGCCAGCAGTTCCGACAGGTCCTATGGCTACACCTTC
CDR3aa: CASSSDRSYGYTF

abundance: -
j_gene: TRBJ1-6
v_gene: TRBV5-1
d_gene: -
CDR3nt: TGCGCCAGCAGCTTGTTCGGCTCTTCCCGGGGAAATTCACCCCTCCACTTT
CDR3aa: CASSLFGSSRGNSPLHF